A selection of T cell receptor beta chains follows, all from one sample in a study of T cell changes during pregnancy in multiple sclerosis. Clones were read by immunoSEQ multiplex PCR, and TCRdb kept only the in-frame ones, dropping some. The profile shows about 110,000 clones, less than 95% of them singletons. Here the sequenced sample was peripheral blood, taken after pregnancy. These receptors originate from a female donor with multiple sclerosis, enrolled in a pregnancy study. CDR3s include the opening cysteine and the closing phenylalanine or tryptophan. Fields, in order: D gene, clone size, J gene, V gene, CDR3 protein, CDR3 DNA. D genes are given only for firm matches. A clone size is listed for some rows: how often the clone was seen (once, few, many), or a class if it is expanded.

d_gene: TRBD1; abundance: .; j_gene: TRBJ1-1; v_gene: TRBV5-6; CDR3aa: CASSARDRGPREIFF; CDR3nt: TGTGCCAGCAGCGCCAGAGACAGGGGCCCTCGAGAAATTTTCTTT
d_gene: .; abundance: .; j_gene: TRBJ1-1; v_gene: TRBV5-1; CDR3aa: CASSLGGTLGVEAFF; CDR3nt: TGCGCCAGCAGCTTGGGGGGGACTCTCGGGGTTGAAGCTTTCTTT
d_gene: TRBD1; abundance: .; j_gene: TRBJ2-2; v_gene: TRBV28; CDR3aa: CASSGTGVNTGELFF; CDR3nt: TGTGCCAGCAGCGGGACAGGGGTGAACACCGGGGAGCTGTTTTTT
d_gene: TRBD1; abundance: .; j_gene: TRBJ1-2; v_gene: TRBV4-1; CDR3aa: CASSRTGGRNYGYTF; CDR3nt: TGCGCCAGCAGCCGAACAGGGGGGCGAAACTATGGCTACACCTTC
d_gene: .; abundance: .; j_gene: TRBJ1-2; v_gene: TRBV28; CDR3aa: CASSFGGQVYGYTF; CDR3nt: TGTGCCAGCAGTTTCGGGGGGCAGGTCTATGGCTACACCTTC
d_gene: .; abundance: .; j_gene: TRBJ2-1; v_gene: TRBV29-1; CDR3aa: CSVARPIDEQFF; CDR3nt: TGCAGCGTTGCTAGGCCAATCGATGAGCAGTTCTTC
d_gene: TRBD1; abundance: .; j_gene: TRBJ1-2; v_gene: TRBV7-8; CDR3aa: CASSPDRDYGYTF; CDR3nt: TGTGCCAGCAGCCCGGACAGGGACTATGGCTACACCTTC
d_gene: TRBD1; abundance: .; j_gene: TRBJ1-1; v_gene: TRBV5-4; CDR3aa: CASSLDPQGVMNTEAFF; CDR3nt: TGTGCCAGCAGCTTGGACCCACAGGGGGTTATGAACACTGAAGCTTTCTTT
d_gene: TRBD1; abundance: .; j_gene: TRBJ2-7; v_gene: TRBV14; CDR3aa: CASSQVGDSPYEQYF; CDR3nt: TGTGCCAGCAGCCAAGTCGGGGACAGTCCTTACGAGCAGTACTTC
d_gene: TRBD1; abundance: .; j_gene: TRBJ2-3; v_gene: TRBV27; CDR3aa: CASSFQGVGSTDTQYF; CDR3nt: TGTGCCAGCAGTTTTCAGGGGGTGGGTAGCACAGATACGCAGTATTTT
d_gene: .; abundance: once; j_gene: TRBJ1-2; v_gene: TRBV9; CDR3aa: CASSPGHGLYTF; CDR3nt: TGTGCCAGCAGCCCAGGACACGGTCTTTACACCTTC
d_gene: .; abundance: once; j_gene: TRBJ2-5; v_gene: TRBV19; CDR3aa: CASSISRQETQYF; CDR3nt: TGTGCCAGTAGTATATCCCGGCAAGAGACCCAGTACTTC
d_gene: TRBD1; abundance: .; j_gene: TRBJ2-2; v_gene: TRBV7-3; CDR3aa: CASSLRQGADAGELFF; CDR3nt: TGTGCCAGCAGCCTCCGACAGGGGGCTGATGCCGGGGAGCTGTTTTTT
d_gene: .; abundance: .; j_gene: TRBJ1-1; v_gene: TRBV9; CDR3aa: CASSVTGNTEAFF; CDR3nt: TGTGCCAGCAGCGTGACGGGGAACACTGAAGCTTTCTTT
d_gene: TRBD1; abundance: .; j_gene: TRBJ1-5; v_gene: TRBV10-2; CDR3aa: CASGTGVGQPQHF; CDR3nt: TGCGCCAGCGGGACAGGGGTAGGTCAGCCCCAGCATTTT
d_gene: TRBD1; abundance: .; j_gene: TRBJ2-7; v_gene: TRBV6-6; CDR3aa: CASSPARTGGYEQYF; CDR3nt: TGTGCCAGCAGCCCTGCCCGGACAGGGGGCTACGAGCAGTACTTC
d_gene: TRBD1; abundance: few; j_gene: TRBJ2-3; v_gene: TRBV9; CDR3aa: CASSAGQVWSTDTQYF; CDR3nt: TGTGCCAGCAGCGCCGGACAGGTATGGAGCACAGATACGCAGTATTTT
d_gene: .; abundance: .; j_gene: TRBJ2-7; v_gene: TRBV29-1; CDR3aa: CSTITGNEQYF; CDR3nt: TGCAGCACGATTACAGGGAACGAGCAGTACTTC
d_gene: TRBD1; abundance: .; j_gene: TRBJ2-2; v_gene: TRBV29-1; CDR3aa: CSVGQGGNGELFF; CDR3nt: TGCAGCGTCGGACAGGGGGGTAACGGGGAGCTGTTTTTT
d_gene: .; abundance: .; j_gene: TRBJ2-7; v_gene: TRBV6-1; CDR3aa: CASSEARKTGEQYF; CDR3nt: TGTGCCAGCAGTGAAGCGCGGAAAACAGGAGAGCAGTACTTC
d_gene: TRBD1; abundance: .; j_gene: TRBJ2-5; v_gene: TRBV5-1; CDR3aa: CASSSRGQGLQETQYF; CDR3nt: TGCGCCAGCAGCTCCCGGGGACAGGGGCTCCAAGAGACCCAGTACTTC
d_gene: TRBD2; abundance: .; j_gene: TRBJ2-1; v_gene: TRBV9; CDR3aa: CASSETSGRRSEQFF; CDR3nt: TGTGCCAGCAGCGAAACTAGCGGGAGGAGGAGTGAGCAGTTCTTC
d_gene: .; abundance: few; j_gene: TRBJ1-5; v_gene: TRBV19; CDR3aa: CASSLKAREGQPQHF; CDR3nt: TGTGCCAGTAGCCTAAAGGCCAGGGAGGGACAGCCCCAGCATTTT
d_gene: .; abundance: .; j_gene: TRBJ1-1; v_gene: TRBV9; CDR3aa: CASSVGQGATEAFF; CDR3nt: TGTGCCAGCAGCGTAGGTCAAGGAGCCACTGAAGCTTTCTTT
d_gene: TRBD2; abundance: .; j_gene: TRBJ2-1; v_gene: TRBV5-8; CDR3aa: CASSPYYSGVYNEQFF; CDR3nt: TGTGCCAGCAGCCCCTATTATAGCGGGGTCTACAATGAGCAGTTCTTC
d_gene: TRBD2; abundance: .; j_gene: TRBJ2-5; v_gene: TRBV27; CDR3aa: CASRGLAGGIQETQYF; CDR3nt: TGTGCCAGCAGGGGACTAGCGGGAGGGATCCAAGAGACCCAGTACTTC
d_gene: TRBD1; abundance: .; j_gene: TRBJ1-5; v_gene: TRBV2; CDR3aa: CASSVDRGTREPQHF; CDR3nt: TGTGCCAGCAGTGTGGACAGGGGGACGAGGGAGCCCCAGCATTTT
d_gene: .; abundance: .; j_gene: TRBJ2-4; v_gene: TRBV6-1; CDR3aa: CAVRLAKNIQYF; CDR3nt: TGTGCTGTTAGATTAGCCAAAAACATTCAGTACTTC
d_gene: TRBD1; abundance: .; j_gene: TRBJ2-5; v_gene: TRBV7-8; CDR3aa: CASSFLPRQGLETQYF; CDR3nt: TGTGCCAGCAGCTTCCTCCCCCGACAGGGTTTGGAGACCCAGTACTTC
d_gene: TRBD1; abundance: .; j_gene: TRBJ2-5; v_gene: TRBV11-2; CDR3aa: CASSLVYRGPLYQETQYF; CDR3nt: TGTGCCAGCAGCTTAGTGTACAGGGGTCCACTGTACCAAGAGACCCAGTACTTC
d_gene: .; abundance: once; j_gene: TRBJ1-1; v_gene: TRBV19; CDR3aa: CASSTPWGNTEAFF; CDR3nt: TGTGCCAGTAGTACTCCCTGGGGCAACACTGAAGCTTTCTTT
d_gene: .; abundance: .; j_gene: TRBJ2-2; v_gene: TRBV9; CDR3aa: CASSVKATGELFF; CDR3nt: TGTGCCAGCAGCGTAAAAGCGACCGGGGAGCTGTTTTTT
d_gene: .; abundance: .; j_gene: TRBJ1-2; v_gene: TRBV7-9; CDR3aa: CASSLAGGTNYGYTF; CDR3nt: TGTGCCAGCAGCTTAGCAGGAGGAACTAACTATGGCTACACCTTC
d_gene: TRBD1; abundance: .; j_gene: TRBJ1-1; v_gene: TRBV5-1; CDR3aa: CASSQGQTAEAFF; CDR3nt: TGCGCCAGCAGCCAGGGACAGACGGCTGAAGCTTTCTTT
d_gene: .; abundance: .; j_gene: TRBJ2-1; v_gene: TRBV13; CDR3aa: CASRLGSGSYNEQFF; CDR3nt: TGTGCCAGCCGCCTTGGGAGCGGCTCCTACAATGAGCAGTTCTTC
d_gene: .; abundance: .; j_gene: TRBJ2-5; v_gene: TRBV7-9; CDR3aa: CASSGGGPRETQYF; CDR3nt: TGTGCCAGCAGCGGGGGGGGGCCGAGGGAGACCCAGTACTTC
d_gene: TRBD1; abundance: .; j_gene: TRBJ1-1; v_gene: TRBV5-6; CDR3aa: CASSWDRANTEAFF; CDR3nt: TGTGCCAGCAGCTGGGACAGAGCGAACACTGAAGCTTTCTTT
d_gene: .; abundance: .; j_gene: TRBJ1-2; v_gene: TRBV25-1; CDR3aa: CASSELGEGYGYTF; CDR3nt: TGTGCCAGCAGTGAATTGGGAGAGGGCTATGGCTACACCTTC
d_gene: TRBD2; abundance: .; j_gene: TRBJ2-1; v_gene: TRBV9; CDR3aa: CASSSLGTSATYNEQFF; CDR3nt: TGTGCCAGCAGCTCTCTCGGAACTAGCGCTACCTACAATGAGCAGTTCTTC
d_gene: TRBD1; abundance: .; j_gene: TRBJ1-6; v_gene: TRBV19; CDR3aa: CASSTLPGQGNSPLHF; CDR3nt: TGTGCCAGTAGTACCCTCCCCGGACAGGGGAATTCACCCCTCCACTTT
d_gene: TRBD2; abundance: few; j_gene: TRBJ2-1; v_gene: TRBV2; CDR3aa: CASSYSGLAGVYNEQFF; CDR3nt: TGTGCCAGCAGCTACTCGGGACTAGCGGGAGTGTATAATGAGCAGTTCTTC
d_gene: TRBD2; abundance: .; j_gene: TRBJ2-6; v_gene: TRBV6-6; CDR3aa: CASKTGGFSGANVLTF; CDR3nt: TGTGCCAGCAAGACGGGAGGCTTCTCTGGGGCCAACGTCCTGACTTTC
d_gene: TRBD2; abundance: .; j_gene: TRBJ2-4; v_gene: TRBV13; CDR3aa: CASSLGGAGENIQYF; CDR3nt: TGTGCCAGCAGCTTAGGAGGGGCGGGGGAAAACATTCAGTACTTC
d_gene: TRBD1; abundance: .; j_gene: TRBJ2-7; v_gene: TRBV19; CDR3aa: CASSPTRITGGYEQYF; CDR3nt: TGTGCCAGTAGTCCAACCCGTATCACAGGGGGCTACGAGCAGTACTTC
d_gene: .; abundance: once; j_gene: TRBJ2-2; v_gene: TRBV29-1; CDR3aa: CSVAGQPTNTGELFF; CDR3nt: TGCAGCGTCGCGGGACAGCCCACGAACACCGGGGAGCTGTTTTTT
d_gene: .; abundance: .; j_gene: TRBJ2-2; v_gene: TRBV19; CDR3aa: CASSILGSPTGELFF; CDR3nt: TGTGCCAGTAGTATTTTGGGCAGTCCCACCGGGGAGCTGTTTTTT